Reported below is one T cell receptor (beta chain). What it binds is not known. The sample comes from a study of cytomegalovirus exposure and HLA in healthy donors. The CDR3 is made up of 14 amino acids. The germline CDR1 and CDR2 sequences are SGHKS and YYEKEE (reference sequence). V lost 4 bases to trimming and J lost 4 bases, with 12 bases between them. Researchers ran the PCR with 60 Vbeta and 13 Jbeta primers. Clones were read by immunoSEQ multiplex PCR, and TCRdb kept only the in-frame ones, dropping some. The top ten clones hold more than 2.5% of a sample with more than 95,000 clones, about 71% of them seen once. Whole-study findings and limits: Later analysis identified a missense DCLRE1C variant that was linked to TCR beta V- and J-gene trimming. In a later analysis, the majority of CMV-associated beta chains seemingly showed HLA restriction.

The receptor was derived from a woman aged 45-60 years in good health and CMV-seronegative. The chain carries TRBV5-5 and TRBJ1-3; the D gene is possibly TRBD1 (5 bases). The sequenced material came from PBMCs. The CDR3 spells CASSVQGLGNTIYF. The CDR3 nucleotides are TGTGCCAGCAGCGTTCAGGGATTGGGAAACACCATATATTTT.